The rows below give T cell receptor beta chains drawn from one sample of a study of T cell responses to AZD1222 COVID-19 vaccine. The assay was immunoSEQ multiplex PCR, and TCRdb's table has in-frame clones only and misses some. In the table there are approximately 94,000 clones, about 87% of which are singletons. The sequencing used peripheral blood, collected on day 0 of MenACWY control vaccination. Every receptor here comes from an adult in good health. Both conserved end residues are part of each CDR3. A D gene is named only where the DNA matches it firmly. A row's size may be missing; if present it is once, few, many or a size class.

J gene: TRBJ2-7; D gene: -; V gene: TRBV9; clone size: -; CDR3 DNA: TGTGCCAGCAGCGTCGGGACACCTTCCTACGAGCAGTACTTC; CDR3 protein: CASSVGTPSYEQYF
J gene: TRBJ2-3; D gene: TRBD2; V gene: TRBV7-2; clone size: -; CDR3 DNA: TGTGCCAGCAGCTTAGTATCAACTAGCGGTGGTGCAGATACGCAGTATTTT; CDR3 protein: CASSLVSTSGGADTQYF
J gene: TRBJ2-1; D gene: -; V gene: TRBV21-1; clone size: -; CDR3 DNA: TGTGCCAGCAGCATCAGTAGCGGGAGCCGGGTGTGGAATGAGCAGTTCTTC; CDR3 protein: CASSISSGSRVWNEQFF
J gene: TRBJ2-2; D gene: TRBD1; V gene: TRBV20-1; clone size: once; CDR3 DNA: TGCAGTGCTAGTAAGGACAGGGGGACCGGGGAGCTGTTTTTT; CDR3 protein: CSASKDRGTGELFF
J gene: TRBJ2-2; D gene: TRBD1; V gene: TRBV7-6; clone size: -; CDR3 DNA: TGTGCCAGCAGCTACCGACAGGGACCAACCGGGGAGCTGTTTTTT; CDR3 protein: CASSYRQGPTGELFF
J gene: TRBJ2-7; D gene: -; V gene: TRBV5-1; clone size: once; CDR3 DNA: TGCGCCAGCAGCTTGGAAGGGCAGAGCTCCTACGAGCAGTACTTC; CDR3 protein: CASSLEGQSSYEQYF
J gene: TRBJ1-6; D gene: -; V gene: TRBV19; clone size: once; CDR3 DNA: TGTGCCAGTAGTATGGCGGGACTGGATTCACCCCTCCACTTT; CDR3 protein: CASSMAGLDSPLHF
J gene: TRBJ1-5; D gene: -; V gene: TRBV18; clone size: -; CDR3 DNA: TGTGCCAGCTCACCAGGCAAAGGTCAGCCCCAGCATTTT; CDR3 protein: CASSPGKGQPQHF
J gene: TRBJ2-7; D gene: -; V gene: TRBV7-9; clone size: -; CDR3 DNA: TGTGCCAGCAGCTTAGCGATCGGTCCAGTGTACTTC; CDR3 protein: CASSLAIGPVYF
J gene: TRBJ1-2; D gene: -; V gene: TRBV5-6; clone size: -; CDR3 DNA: TGTGCCAGCAGCCGGAGGGGGGCTGGCTATGGCTACACCTTC; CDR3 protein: CASSRRGAGYGYTF
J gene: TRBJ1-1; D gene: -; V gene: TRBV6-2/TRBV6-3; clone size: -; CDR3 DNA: TGTGCCAGCAGCCCTTATGGGGGGCTATTGTTGTATAACACTGAAGCTTTCTTT; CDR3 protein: CASSPYGGLLLYNTEAFF
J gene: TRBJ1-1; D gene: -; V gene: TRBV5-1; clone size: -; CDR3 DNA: TGCGCCAGCAGCGTTAATACCGGGCCTAACACTGAAGCTTTCTTT; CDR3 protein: CASSVNTGPNTEAFF
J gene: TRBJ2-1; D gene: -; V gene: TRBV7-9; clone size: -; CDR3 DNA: TGTGCCAGCAGCGAAAGCGTCAGCTCCTACAATGAGCAGTTCTTC; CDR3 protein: CASSESVSSYNEQFF
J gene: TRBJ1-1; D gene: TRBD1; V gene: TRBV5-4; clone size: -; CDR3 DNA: TGTGCCAGCAGCTGGCAACAGGGGGCGTTCACTGAAGCTTTCTTT; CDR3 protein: CASSWQQGAFTEAFF